The sample holds many counts of the clone carrying this TCR beta chain. These data belong to a study of HIV-infected children after antiretroviral therapy interruption. The ends were cut back, 0 bases at V and 4 bases at J, with 13 bases in the middle. The CDR3 has 16 residues. Germline V gene data show CDR1 as SGDLS and CDR2 as YYNGEE. The TCR library was built from RNA with a 3' RACE protocol and unique molecular identifiers. TCRdb reprocessed the 3' RACE reads via MiXCR and lists one record per CDR3 protein. The repertoire holds about 86,000 distinct CDR3 sequences, with around 6.9% as singletons. Treatment reported: PENTA 11 planned treatment interruption arm or continuous ART arm. From thawed PBMCs, naive CD4+ CD45RA+ CD45RO- T cells were sorted.

This TCR was sampled from a pool of human donors with HIV. Sequences were derived from CD45RA+ CD4+ T cells from PBMCs, pooled from several time points, sampled from a donor given antiretroviral therapy, either interrupted or continuous. As for subset: naive CD4+ CD45RA+ CD45RO- T cells. The chain uses TRBV9 and TRBJ2-2; D may be TRBD1 or TRBD2 (6 bases each). The CDR3, as DNA: TGTGCCAGCAGCGTAGCGGGGGCGAGCGGCACCGGGGAGCTGTTTTTT. It translates to CASSVAGASGTGELFF.